The T cell receptor (beta chain) under discussion was sequenced for a study of monozygotic twins with inflammatory bowel disease. Germline V lookup: CDR1 DFQATT, CDR2 SNEGSKA (reference sequence). This CDR3 has 16 residues. Total RNA, at roughly 3.5 ug, went into every TCR library. TCRdb re-called the 5' RACE reads and catalogs CDR3 proteins one per entry, DNA excluded. This sample's clone table lists 330,000 or so distinct CDR3 sequences. V gene TRBV20-1 combines with J gene TRBJ1-1; the TCRdb D gene call, TRBD1, has no DNA to confirm it. Sample: blood. This receptor was obtained from a human donor with ulcerative colitis or Crohn's disease, or a healthy co-twin of an affected twin (not recorded which). The CDR3 sequence: CSANVQGPVMNTEAFF.